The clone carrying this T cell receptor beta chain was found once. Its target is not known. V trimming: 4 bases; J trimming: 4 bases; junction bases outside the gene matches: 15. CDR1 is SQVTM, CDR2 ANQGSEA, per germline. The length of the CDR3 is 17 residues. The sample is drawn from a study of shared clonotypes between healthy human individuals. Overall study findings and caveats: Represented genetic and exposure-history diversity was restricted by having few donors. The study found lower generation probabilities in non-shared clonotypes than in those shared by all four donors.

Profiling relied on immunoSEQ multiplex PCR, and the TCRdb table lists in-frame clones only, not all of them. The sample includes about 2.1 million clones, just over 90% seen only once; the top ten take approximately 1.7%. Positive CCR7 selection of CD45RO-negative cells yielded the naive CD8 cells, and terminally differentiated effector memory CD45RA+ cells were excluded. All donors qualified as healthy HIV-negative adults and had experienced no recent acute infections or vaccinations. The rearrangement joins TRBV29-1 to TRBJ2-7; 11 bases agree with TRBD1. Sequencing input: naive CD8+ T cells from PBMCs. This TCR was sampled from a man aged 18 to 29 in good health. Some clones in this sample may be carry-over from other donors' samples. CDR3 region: CSVGPRRPGQGVYEQYF. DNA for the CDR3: TGCAGCGTTGGCCCACGGAGACCGGGACAGGGGGTATACGAGCAGTACTTC.